The present T cell receptor (beta chain) was sequenced within a study of cytomegalovirus exposure and HLA in healthy donors. Study background: Of 300 to 500 genotyped donors, about 81% grouped in the Caucasian-associated ancestry cluster. Study-wide points: As immune exposure information, only CMV serostatus was available.

This clone was seen only a few times. Its antigen is unidentified. The primer mix had 60 Vbeta and 13 Jbeta primers. Using immunoSEQ multiplex PCR, the repertoire was profiled, and TCRdb retains in-frame clones only, with some absent. The data hold roughly 220,000 clones, with around 80% observed a single time. V trimming: 9 bases; J trimming: 5 bases; junction bases outside the gene matches: 3. Germline CDR1 WNHNN, CDR2 SYGVQD (reference sequence). The CDR3 has 12 residues. This clonotype originated in a man between 25 and 39 years old in good health and CMV-seronegative. The sequencing sample was made of PBMCs. The chain couples TRBV10-1 to TRBJ1-4; TRBD1 matches 7 bases. For the CDR3, the DNA is TGCGCCAGAGCGACAGGGAATGAAAAACTGTTTTTT. Protein sequence: CARATGNEKLFF.